Described below is a single T cell receptor (beta chain) sequence and its context. This specimen belongs to a study of blood T cell repertoires in COVID-19. Whole-study context: The study drew acute and convalescent COVID-19 samples from the United States, Italy and Spain. From T cells, B-cell-depleted T cells, or PBMCs came the material, which was cDNA or gDNA.

In the original processing: Quantification of nucleated cells was approximated via reference gene primer amplification. Clones were sequenced by immunoSEQ multiplex PCR, and TCRdb holds only the in-frame ones, with some missing. D and trimming come from the DNA, and the V and J calls and clone size come from that table. The sample holds some 76,000 clones, 75% to 90% seen once. During active infection, Seattle patients enrolled and were then monitored through disease. Sequencing used peripheral blood. The receptor's source is a man over 45 with COVID-19, enrolled during active disease.

CDR3 coding DNA: TGTGCCAGCAGTGAAGGTACAGGGCCGAACTATGGCTACACCTTC. Its translation is CASSEGTGPNYGYTF. The chain links TRBV6-1 to TRBJ1-2, with D possibly TRBD1 on 6 matching bases. This CDR3 spans 15 amino acids. CDR1 is MNHNS and CDR2 is SASEGT in the germline V gene. The ends were cut back, 1 base at V and 2 bases at J, with 11 bases in the middle.